This entry lists 14 T cell receptor beta chains sequenced from one sample in a study of T-cell memory formation after mild COVID-19. TCRdb called the 5' RACE reads again in MiXCR, with one record for every CDR3 protein. This table holds 350,000 to 450,000 distinct CDR3 sequences, around 28% found once. Source material: PBMCs or a T cell subset sorted from them (not recorded which). These receptors all stem from an adult woman who had mild COVID-19 (a few samples of this study predate the infection). Cell type and time point are not known.

This clonotype appeared a few times. The V call is TRBV10-3, the J call TRBJ2-2, with 9 bases aligning to TRBD1. CDR1 ENHRY and CDR2 SYGVKD come from the germline V gene. The J segment lost 5 bases and the V segment lost 7 bases, leaving 11 bases of the junction unmatched. This CDR3 contains 16 residues. This CDR3 reads CAITPEQGARTGELFF. DNA for the CDR3: TGTGCCATCACCCCAGAACAGGGGGCGCGGACCGGGGAGCTGTTTTTT.

The chain recombines TRBV4-1 with TRBJ2-2; a weak D match, TRBD2 (6 bases). Between the trimmed V and J ends, which lost 1 base and 6 bases, there was a span of 9 bases. The CDR3 length is 14 residues. The germline CDR1 and CDR2 sequences are MGHRA and YSYEKL. DNA for the CDR3: TGCGCCAGCAGCCAAGGATCGGGGGCCGGGGAGCTGTTTTTT. It codes for CASSQGSGAGELFF.

V and J are TRBV9 and TRBJ1-3; TRBD1 is a possible D gene (6 bases). The CDR3 has 15 residues. Between the trimmed V and J ends, which lost 0 bases and 2 bases, there was a span of 9 bases. In germline, CDR1 is SGDLS, CDR2 YYNGEE. CDR3: CASSVVAGAGNTIYF. For the CDR3, the DNA is TGTGCCAGCAGCGTAGTGGCAGGGGCTGGAAACACCATATATTTT. Drawing the rest from reference TRBV9 and TRBJ1-3, the complete variable domain is DSGVTQTPKHLITATGQRVTLRCSPRSGDLSVYWYQQSLDQGLQFLIQYYNGEERAKGNILERFSAQQFPDLHSELNLSSLELGDSALYFCASSVVAGAGNTIYFGEGSWLTVV.

In its sample, this clonotype was seen a few times. The rearrangement links TRBV29-1 to TRBJ2-1, with D possibly TRBD2 on 6 matching bases. The CDR3 contains 12 residues. Between the trimmed V and J ends, which lost 1 base and 6 bases, there was a span of 7 bases. CDR1 and CDR2 from the germline V gene are SQVTM and ANQGSEA. The CDR3 loop reads CSVEGSGNEQFF. The CDR3 nucleotides read TGCAGCGTTGAAGGTAGCGGCAATGAGCAGTTCTTC.

The sample holds a few counts of this clonotype. This chain links TRBV11-3 with TRBJ1-1, with 8 bases lining up with TRBD1. This CDR3 is built from 17 residues. Germline-derived CDR1 and CDR2 are SGHNT and YENEEA. J lost 4 bases, V lost 5 bases, and 15 bases had no gene match. DNA of the CDR3: TGTGCCAGCAGCCACGGACAGGGTAGTCCCAAGTCCACTGAAGCTTTCTTT. This gives the protein CASSHGQGSPKSTEAFF.

The chain has TRBV24-1 and TRBJ2-7; 7 positions match TRBD1. The germline gives CDR1 KGHDR, CDR2 SFDVKD. The V and J ends lost 9 bases and 5 bases, in that order; junction bases with no gene match: 9. This CDR3 is 13 amino acids long. CDR3 bases: TGTGCCACCGGAACCCACAGGGGCGACGAGCAGTACTTC. It translates to CATGTHRGDEQYF.

This clonotype showed up just a few times. No DNA is shown, since the ends of the CDR3 on it are uncertain; the CDR3 is the one TCRdb lists. The chain couples TRBV2 to TRBJ2-7; the table's D call, TRBD1, has no DNA check behind it. The CDR3 sequence runs 15 residues, both termini included. In germline, CDR1 is SNHLY, CDR2 FYNNEI. CDR3 residues: CASSDWAGGARVPVF.

The chain couples TRBV4-1 to TRBJ2-7; the match to TRBD1 covers 8 bases. The ends lost 3 bases at V and 3 bases at J; junction bases unmatched: 4. The germline V gene has CDR1 MGHRA and CDR2 YSYEKL. This CDR3 is 14 amino acids long. CDR3 sequence: CASSHKDRDYEQYF. The CDR3 DNA follows: TGCGCCAGCAGCCACAAGGACAGGGACTACGAGCAGTACTTC.

The genes are TRBV7-2 and TRBJ2-7, with TRBD1 matching 9 bases. The CDR3 extends over 14 amino acids. V shed 4 bases and J 4 bases; nucleotides not matched to a gene: 5. Germline V lookup: CDR1 SGHTA, CDR2 FQGNSA. The CDR3 nucleotides are TGTGCCAGCAGCTCCGGACAGGGGAAGTACGAGCAGTACTTC. It translates to CASSSGQGKYEQYF.

This clonotype occurred many times. V is TRBV24-1 and J is TRBJ2-2, with TRBD1 as a possible D gene (7 bases). This CDR3 contains 15 residues. Germline loops: CDR1 KGHDR, CDR2 SFDVKD. This CDR3 is CARMRDSELPGELFF. CDR3 sequence (DNA): TGTGCACGCATGCGGGACAGCGAGCTTCCCGGGGAGCTGTTTTTT.

This clonotype was picked up many times. The chain uses TRBV6-5 and TRBJ2-7; possibly TRBD2 for D (6 bases). Germline CDR1 reads MNHEY; CDR2 reads SVGAGI. The CDR3 loop spans 15 amino acids. The V end lost 2 bases, the J end lost 1 base, and 12 bases lay between the germline ends. The CDR3 sequence is CASSYGGVGSYEQYF. In nucleotides, the CDR3 is TGTGCCAGCAGTTACGGCGGGGTTGGGTCCTACGAGCAGTACTTC.

In its sample, this clonotype was seen a few times. This chain connects TRBV19 to TRBJ2-3; 9 nucleotides agree with TRBD2. The CDR3 is 14 residues long. Germline loops: CDR1 LNHDA, CDR2 SQIVND (reference sequence). V was pared by 6 bases and J by 2 bases, with 3 bases of the junction left unmatched. CDR3 sequence (DNA): TGTGCCAGTAGGACTAGCGGCAACACAGATACGCAGTATTTT. Encoded protein: CASRTSGNTDTQYF.

This clonotype was counted at least ten times. This chain uses TRBV5-1 with TRBJ2-7; no reliable D call. This CDR3 comprises 14 residues. Trimming shortened V by 2 bases and J by 3 bases, and 12 bases separated the two germline ends. Per the germline V gene, CDR1 is SGHRS and CDR2 is YFSETQ. This CDR3 is CASSFALGNYEQYF. CDR3 bases: TGCGCCAGCAGCTTCGCGCTAGGGAACTACGAGCAGTACTTC.

The chain links TRBV12-3 or TRBV12-4 to TRBJ1-3; D is unresolved. The CDR3 covers 14 residues. V shed 5 bases and J shed 4 bases, with 12 bases lying between them. In DNA form, the CDR3 reads TGTGCCAGCAGTCTCCACCCCCCCGGAAACACCATATATTTT. This sequence encodes CASSLHPPGNTIYF.